This T cell receptor (beta chain) is from a study of T cells after posttransplantation cyclophosphamide. Study results and limitations: TRB clonality was highly associated with recipient CMV seropositivity and reactivation.

CDR3 length: 12 residues. The germline V and J ends were trimmed by 3 bases and 4 bases, with 7 bases remaining between them. Germline V gives CDR1 KGHSH, CDR2 LQKENI. For this clone: Its antigen is unidentified.

Only in-frame clones appear in the TCRdb table, and some are missing; sequencing was by immunoSEQ multiplex PCR. Of 20,000 to 25,000 clones listed, 86% are singletons. J is TRBJ2-7 and V is TRBV18, with unresolved D. This receptor was taken from a woman aged 60-75 years with a blood cancer, CMV-positive, and with a related stem cell donor. The material sequenced was PBMCs. As DNA, the CDR3 is TGTGCCAGCTCACCGACGGAGTACGAGCAGTACTTC. Its protein product is CASSPTEYEQYF.